What follows are 5 T cell receptor beta chains derived from one specimen sequenced in a study of cytomegalovirus exposure and HLA in healthy donors. The PCR ran on 60 Vbeta and 13 Jbeta primers. Clones were read by immunoSEQ multiplex PCR, and TCRdb kept only the in-frame ones, dropping some. The table lists 130,000 to 150,000 clones, roughly 78% of them singletons. Sequencing used PBMCs. These receptors came from a man aged 35-49 years in good health and CMV-seropositive.

CDR3 nucleotide sequence: TGCGCCAGCAGCTCTGGACAGGGGGGAAGCGAGCAGTACTTC. Translating gives CASSSGQGGSEQYF. The chain combines TRBV5-1 with TRBJ2-7, with 10 bases that match TRBD1. Germline assignment: CDR1 SGHRS and CDR2 YFSETQ. This CDR3 spans 14 amino acids. Unmatched junction bases numbered 6, after V lost 3 bases and J lost 6 bases.

The J gene is TRBJ1-2, the V gene TRBV25-1; no clear D. The CDR3 loop spans 12 amino acids. V was trimmed by 5 bases and J by 4 bases, leaving 8 bases between them. Germline V lookup: CDR1 MGHDK, CDR2 SYGVNS. The DNA for the CDR3 is TGTGCCAGCAGTCAGGTATTCTATGGCTACACCTTC. Translated: CASSQVFYGYTF.

V gene TRBV30 combines with J gene TRBJ1-5; D unresolved. V lost 2 bases and J lost 3, with 8 bases in between. There are 13 residues in the CDR3. From germline, CDR1 is GTSNPN and CDR2 SVGIG (reference sequence). The CDR3 coding sequence is TGTGCCTGGAGTTACACCTCCAATCAGCCCCAGCATTTT. Residues: CAWSYTSNQPQHF.

The gene calls are TRBV6-5 and TRBJ2-1, with TRBD2 identical over 7 bases. Trimming took 2 bases from V and 8 from J; bases not matched to a gene: 9. CDR3 length: 15 amino acids. The germline gives CDR1 MNHEY, CDR2 SVGAGI. CDR3 loop: CASSYRDYVGYEQFF. The CDR3 nucleotides read TGTGCCAGCAGTTACCGGGACTATGTGGGATATGAGCAGTTCTTC.

V usage is TRBV6-1 and J usage is TRBJ1-1; D unclear. Germline CDR1 is MNHNS and CDR2 is SASEGT. The CDR3 is made up of 15 amino acids. Deletions cut 6 bases from V and 4 bases from J, with 18 bases between. The CDR3 spells CASSLQEADGTEAFF. CDR3 nucleotides: TGTGCCAGCAGCCTACAAGAGGCCGACGGCACTGAAGCTTTCTTT.